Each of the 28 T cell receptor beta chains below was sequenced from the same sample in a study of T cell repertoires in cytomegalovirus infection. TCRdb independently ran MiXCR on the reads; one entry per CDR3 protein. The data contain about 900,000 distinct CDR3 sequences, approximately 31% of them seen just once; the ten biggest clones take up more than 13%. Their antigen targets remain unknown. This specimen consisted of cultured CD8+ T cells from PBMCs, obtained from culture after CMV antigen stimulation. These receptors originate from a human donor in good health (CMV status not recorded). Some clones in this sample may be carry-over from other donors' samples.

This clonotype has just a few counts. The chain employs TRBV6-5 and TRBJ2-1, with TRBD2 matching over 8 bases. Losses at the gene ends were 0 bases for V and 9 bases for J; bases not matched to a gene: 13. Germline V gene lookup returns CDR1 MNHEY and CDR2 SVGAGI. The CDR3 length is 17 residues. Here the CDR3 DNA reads TGTGCCAGCAGTTACTCGATGTCGGAGCGGGGGTATCCTGAGCAGTTCTTC. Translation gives CASSYSMSERGYPEQFF.

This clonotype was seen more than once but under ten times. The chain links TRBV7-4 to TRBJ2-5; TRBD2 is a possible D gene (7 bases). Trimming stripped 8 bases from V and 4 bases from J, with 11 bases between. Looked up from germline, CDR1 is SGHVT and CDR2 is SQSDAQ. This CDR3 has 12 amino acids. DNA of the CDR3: TGTGCCAGCCAAAGGGGGGGAGAGACCCAGTACTTC. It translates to CASQRGGETQYF.

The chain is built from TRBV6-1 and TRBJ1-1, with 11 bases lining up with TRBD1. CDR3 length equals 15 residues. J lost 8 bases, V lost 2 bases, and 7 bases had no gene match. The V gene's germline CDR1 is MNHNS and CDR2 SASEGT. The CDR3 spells CASSERPGTGGEAFF. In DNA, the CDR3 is TGTGCCAGCAGTGAAAGACCTGGGACAGGGGGGGAAGCTTTCTTT.

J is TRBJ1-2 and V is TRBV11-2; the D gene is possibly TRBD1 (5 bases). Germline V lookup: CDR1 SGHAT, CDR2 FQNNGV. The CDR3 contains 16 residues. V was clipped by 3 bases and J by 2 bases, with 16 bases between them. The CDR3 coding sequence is TGTGCCAGCAGCTTGTCGCCCTCGGGGCGCAACTATGGCTACACCTTC. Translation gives CASSLSPSGRNYGYTF. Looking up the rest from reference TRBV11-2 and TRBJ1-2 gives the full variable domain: EAGVAQSPRYKIIEKRQSVAFWCNPISGHATLYWYQQILGQGPKLLIQFQNNGVVDDSQLPKDRFSAERLKGVDSTLKIQPAKLEDSAVYLCASSLSPSGRNYGYTFGSGTRLTVV.

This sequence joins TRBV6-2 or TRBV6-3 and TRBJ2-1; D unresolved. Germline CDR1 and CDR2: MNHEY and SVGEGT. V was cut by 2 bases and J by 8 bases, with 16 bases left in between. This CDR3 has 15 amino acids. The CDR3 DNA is TGTGCCAGCAGTTACAGGGCCGAAGGGTTTCATGAGCAGTTCTTC. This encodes CASSYRAEGFHEQFF.

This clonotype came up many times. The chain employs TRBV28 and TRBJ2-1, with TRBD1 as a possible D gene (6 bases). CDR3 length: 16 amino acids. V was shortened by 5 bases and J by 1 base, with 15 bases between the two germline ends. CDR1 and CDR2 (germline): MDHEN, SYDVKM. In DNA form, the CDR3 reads TGTGCCAGCAGTACAAGGGGTAGGGGGTCCTACAATGAGCAGTTCTTC. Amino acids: CASSTRGRGSYNEQFF.

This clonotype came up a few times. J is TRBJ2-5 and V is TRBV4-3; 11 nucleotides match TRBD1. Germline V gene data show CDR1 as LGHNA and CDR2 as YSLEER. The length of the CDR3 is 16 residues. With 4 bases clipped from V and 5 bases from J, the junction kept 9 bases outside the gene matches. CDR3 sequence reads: CASSLGQGAIMETQYF. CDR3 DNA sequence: TGCGCCAGCAGCCTAGGACAGGGGGCTATTATGGAGACCCAGTACTTC.

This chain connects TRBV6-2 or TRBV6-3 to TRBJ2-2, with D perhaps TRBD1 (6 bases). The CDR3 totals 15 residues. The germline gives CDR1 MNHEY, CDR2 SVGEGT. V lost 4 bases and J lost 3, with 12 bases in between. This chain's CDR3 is CASSSLDRYTGELFF. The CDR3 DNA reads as TGTGCCAGCAGTTCTTTGGACAGATACACCGGGGAGCTGTTTTTT.

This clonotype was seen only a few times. The CDR3 nucleotides read TGTGCCAGCAGCCGAGAGGGTCGGCTGGTTTCTGGGGCCAACGTCCTGACTTTC. As protein: CASSREGRLVSGANVLTF. The genes are TRBV7-6 and TRBJ2-6, with a weak D call TRBD2 (5 bases). The CDR3 covers 18 residues. The ends were cut back, 5 bases at V and 1 base at J, with 18 bases in the middle. Germline CDR1 reads SGHVS; CDR2 reads FNYEAQ.

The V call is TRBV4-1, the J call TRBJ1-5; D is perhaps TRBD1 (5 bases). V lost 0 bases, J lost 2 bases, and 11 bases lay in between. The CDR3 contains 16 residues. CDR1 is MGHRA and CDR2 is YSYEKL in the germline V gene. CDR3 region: CASSQDGGLGNQPQHF. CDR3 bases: TGCGCCAGCAGCCAAGATGGGGGACTTGGCAATCAGCCCCAGCATTTT.

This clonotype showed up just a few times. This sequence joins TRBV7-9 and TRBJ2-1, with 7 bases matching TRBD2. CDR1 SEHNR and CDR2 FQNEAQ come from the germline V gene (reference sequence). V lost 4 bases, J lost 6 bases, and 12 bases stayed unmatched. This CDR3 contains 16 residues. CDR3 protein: CASSSPAGLEINEQFF. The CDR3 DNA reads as TGTGCCAGCAGCTCACCAGCCGGACTAGAGATCAATGAGCAGTTCTTC.

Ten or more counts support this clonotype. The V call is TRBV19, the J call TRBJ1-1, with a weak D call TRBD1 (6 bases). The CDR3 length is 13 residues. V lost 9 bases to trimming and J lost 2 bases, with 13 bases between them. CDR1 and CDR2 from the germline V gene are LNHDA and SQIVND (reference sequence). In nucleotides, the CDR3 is TGTGCCAGCAGCACGACAGGAAACACTGAAGCTTTCTTT. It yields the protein CASSTTGNTEAFF. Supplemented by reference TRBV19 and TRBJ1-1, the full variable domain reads DGGITQSPKYLFRKEGQNVTLSCEQNLNHDAMYWYRQDPGQGLRLIYYSQIVNDFQKGDIAEGYSVSREKKESFPLTVTSAQKNPTAFYLCASSTTGNTEAFFGQGTRLTVV.

CDR3 region: CASSSPRDTPYEQYF. The CDR3 bases are TGTGCCAGCAGTTCACCCCGGGACACTCCCTACGAGCAGTACTTC. The J gene is TRBJ2-7, the V gene TRBV6-6; a possible D gene is TRBD1 (6 bases). The V gene lost 4 bases and the J gene lost 2 bases, with 15 bases spanning the gap. The CDR3 has 15 amino acids. The germline V gene encodes CDR1 MNHNY and CDR2 SVGAGI (reference sequence).

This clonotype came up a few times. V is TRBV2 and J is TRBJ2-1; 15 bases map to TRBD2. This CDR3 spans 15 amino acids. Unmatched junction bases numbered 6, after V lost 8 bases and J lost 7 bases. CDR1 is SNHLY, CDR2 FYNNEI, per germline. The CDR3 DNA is TGTGCCAGCGGGGGACTAGCGGGGGGTTTTAATGAGCAGTTCTTC. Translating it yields CASGGLAGGFNEQFF.

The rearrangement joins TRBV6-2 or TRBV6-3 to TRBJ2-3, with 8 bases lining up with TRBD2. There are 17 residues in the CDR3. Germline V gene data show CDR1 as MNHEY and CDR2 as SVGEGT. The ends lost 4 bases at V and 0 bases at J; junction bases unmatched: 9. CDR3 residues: CASSSPPLAESTDTQYF. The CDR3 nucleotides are TGTGCCAGCAGTTCCCCCCCACTAGCGGAAAGCACAGATACGCAGTATTTT.

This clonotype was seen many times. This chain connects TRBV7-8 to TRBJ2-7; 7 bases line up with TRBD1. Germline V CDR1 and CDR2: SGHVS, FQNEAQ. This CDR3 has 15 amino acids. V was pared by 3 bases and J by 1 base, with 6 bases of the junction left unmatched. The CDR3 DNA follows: TGTGCCAGCAGCTTTGAGGGGGCGATTTCCTACGAGCAGTACGTC. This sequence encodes CASSFEGAISYEQYV.

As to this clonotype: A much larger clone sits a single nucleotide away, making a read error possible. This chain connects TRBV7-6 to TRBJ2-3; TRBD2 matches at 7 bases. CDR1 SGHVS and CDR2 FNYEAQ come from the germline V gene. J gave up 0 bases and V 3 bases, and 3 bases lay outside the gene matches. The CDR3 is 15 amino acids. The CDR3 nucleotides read TGTGCCAGCAGCTTGACTAGCAGGAGCACAGATACGCAGTATTTT. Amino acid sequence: CASSLTSRSTDTQYF.

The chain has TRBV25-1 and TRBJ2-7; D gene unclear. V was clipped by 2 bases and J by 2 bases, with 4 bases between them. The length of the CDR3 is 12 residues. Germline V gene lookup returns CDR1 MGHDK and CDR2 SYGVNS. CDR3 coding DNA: TGTGCCAGCAGTGAACGACCCTACGAGCAGTACTTC. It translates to CASSERPYEQYF.

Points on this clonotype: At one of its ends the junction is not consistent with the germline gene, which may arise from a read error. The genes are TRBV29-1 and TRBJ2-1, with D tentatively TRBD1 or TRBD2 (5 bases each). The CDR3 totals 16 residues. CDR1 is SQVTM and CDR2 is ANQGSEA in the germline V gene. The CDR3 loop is CSVEDLFGASPNGQFF. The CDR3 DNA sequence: TGCAGCGTTGAAGATCTTTTCGGGGCTAGCCCCAATGGGCAGTTCTTC.

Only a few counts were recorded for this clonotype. This CDR3 reads CASRPTGLNEQFF. DNA of the CDR3: TGTGCCAGCAGACCTACCGGGTTAAATGAGCAGTTCTTC. V and J are TRBV7-9 and TRBJ2-1; D gene unclear. Germline assignment: CDR1 SEHNR and CDR2 FQNEAQ (reference sequence). The CDR3 runs 13 residues. V lost 6 bases and J 7 bases, leaving 13 bases between the germline ends.

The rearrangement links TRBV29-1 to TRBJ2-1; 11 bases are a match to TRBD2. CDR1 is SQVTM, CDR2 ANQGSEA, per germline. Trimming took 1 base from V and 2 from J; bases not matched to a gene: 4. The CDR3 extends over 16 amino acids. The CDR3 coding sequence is TGCAGCGTTGAAGGGAGTAGCGGGGGGGCCTACAATGAGCAGTTCTTC. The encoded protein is CSVEGSSGGAYNEQFF.

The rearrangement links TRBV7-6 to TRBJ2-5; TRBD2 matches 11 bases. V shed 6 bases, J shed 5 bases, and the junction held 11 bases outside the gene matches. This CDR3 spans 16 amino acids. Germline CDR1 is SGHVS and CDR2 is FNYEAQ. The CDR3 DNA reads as TGTGCCAGCAGTCTTTATCTAGCGGGGGGCCCGGAGACCCAGTACTTC. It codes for CASSLYLAGGPETQYF.

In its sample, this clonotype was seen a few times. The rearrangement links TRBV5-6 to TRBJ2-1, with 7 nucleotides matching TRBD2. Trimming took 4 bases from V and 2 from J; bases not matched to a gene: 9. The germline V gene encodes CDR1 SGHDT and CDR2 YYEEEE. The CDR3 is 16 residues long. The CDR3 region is CASSPETSRAYNEQFF. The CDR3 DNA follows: TGTGCCAGCAGCCCAGAGACTAGCCGCGCCTACAATGAGCAGTTCTTC.

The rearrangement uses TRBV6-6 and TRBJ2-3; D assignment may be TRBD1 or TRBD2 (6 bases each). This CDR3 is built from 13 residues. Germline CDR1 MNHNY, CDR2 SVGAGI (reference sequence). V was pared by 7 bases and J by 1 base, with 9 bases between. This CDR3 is CASNGGRTDTQYF. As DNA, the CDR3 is TGTGCCAGCAATGGGGGGCGCACAGATACGCAGTATTTT.

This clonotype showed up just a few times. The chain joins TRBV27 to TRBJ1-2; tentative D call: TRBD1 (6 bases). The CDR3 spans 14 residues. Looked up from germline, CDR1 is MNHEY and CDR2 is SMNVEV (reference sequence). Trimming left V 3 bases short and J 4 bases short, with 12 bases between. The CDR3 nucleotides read TGTGCCAGCAGTTTTGGGGGGCTGAGCTATGGCTACACCTTC. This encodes CASSFGGLSYGYTF.

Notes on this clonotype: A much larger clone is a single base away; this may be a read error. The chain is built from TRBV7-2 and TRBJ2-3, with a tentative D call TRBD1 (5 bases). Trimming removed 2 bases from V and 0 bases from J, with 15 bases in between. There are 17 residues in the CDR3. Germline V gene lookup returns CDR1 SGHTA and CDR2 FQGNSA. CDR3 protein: CASSLLARVTSTDTQYF. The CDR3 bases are TGTGCCAGCAGCTTATTGGCCAGGGTGACTAGCACAGATACGCAGTATTTT.

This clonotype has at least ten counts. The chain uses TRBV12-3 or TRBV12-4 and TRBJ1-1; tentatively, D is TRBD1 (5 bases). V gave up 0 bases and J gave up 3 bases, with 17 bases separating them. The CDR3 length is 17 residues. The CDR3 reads CASSLARESFLDTEAFF. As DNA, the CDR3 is TGTGCCAGCAGTTTAGCCAGGGAAAGCTTTTTGGACACTGAAGCTTTCTTT.

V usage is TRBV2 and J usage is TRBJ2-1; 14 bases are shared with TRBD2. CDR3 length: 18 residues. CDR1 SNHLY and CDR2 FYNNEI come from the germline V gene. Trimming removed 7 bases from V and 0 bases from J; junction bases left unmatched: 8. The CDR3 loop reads CASKSGLAGGSSYNEQFF. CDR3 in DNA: TGTGCCAGCAAGAGCGGACTAGCGGGGGGTAGCTCCTACAATGAGCAGTTCTTC. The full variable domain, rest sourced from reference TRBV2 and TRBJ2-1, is EPEVTQTPSHQVTQMGQEVILRCVPISNHLYFYWYRQILGQKVEFLVSFYNNEISEKSEIFDDQFSVERPDGSNFTLKIRSTKLEDSAMYFCASKSGLAGGSSYNEQFFGPGTRLTVL.